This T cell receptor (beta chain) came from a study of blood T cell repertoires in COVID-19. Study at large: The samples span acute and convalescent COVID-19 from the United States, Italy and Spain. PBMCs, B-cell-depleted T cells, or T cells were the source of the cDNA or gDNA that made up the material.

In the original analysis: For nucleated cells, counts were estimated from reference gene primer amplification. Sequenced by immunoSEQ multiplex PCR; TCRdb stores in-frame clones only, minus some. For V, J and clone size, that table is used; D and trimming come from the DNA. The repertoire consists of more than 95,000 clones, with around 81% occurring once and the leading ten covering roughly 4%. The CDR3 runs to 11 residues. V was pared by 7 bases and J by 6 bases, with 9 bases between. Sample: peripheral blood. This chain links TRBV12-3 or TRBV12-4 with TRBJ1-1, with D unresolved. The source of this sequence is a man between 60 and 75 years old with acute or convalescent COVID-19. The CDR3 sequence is CASTGWAEAFF. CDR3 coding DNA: TGTGCCAGCACGGGGTGGGCTGAAGCTTTCTTT.